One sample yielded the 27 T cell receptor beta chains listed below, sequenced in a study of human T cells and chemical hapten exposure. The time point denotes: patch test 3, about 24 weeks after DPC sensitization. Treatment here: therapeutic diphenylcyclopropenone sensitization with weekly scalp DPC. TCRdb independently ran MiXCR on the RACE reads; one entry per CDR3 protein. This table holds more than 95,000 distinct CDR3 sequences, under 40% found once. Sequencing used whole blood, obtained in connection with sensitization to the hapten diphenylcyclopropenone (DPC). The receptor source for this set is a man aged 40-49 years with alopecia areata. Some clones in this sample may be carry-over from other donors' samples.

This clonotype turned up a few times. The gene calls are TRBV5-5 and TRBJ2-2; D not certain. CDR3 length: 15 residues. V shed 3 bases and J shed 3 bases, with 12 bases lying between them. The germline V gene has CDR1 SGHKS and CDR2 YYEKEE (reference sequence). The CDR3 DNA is TGTGCCAGCAGCTCAAAAGGGTCGGACACCGGGGAGCTGTTTTTT. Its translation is CASSSKGSDTGELFF.

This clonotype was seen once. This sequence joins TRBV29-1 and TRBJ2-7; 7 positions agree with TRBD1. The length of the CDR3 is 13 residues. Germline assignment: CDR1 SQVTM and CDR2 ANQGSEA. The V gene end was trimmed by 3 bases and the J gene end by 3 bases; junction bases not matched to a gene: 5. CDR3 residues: CSVEPGQVYEQYV. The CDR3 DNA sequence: TGCAGCGTTGAGCCTGGACAGGTCTACGAGCAGTACGTC.

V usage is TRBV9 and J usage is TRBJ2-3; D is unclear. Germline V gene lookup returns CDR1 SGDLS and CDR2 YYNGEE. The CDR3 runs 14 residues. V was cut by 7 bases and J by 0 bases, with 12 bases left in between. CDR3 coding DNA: TGTGCCAGCTCTTCGCTCGAGAGCACAGATACGCAGTATTTT. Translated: CASSSLESTDTQYF.

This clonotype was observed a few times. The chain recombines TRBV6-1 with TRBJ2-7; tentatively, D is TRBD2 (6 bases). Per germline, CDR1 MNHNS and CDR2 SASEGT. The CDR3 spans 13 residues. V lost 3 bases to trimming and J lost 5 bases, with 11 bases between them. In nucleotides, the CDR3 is TGTGCCAGCAGTGAGGGCCAGCGGGACGAGCAGTACGTC. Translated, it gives CASSEGQRDEQYV.

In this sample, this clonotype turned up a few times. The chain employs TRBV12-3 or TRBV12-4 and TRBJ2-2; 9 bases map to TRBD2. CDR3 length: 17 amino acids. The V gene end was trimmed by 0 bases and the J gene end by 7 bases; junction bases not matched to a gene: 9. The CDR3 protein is CASSLAVGTSNGGELFF. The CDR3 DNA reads TGTGCCAGCAGTTTAGCGGTCGGGACTAGCAACGGCGGGGAGCTGTTTTTT.

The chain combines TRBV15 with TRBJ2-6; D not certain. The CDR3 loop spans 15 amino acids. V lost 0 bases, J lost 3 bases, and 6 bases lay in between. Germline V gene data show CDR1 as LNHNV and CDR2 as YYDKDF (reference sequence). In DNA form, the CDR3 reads TGTGCCACCAGCAGAGAACTAAATGGGGCCAACGTCCTGACTTTC. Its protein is CATSRELNGANVLTF.

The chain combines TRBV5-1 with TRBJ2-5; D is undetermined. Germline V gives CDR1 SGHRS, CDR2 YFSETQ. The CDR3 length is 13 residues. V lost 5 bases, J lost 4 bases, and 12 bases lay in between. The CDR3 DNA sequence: TGCGCCAGCAGAATCGCTCCGCGAGAGACCCAGTACTTC. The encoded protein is CASRIAPRETQYF.

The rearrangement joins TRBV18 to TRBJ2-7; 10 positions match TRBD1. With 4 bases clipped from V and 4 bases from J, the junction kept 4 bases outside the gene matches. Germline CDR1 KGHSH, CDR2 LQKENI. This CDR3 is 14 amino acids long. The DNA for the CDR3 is TGTGCCAGCTCACGAGGGACAGGGGAGTACGAGCAGTACTTC. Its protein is CASSRGTGEYEQYF.

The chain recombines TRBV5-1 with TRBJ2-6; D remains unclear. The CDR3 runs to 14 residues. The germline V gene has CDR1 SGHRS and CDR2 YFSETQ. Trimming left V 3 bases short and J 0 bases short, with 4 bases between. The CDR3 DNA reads TGCGCCAGCAGCTCGGCCTCTGGGGCCAACGTCCTGACTTTC. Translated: CASSSASGANVLTF.

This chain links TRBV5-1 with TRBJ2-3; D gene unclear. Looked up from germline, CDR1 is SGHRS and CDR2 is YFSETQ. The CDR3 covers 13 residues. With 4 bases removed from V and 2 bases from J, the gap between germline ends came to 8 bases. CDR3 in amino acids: CASSPGNTDTQYF. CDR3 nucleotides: TGCGCCAGCAGCCCCGGAAACACAGATACGCAGTATTTT. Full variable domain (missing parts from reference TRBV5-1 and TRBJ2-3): KAGVTQTPRYLIKTRGQQVTLSCSPISGHRSVSWYQQTPGQGLQFLFEYFSETQRNKGNFPGRFSGRQFSNSRSEMNVSTLELGDSALYLCASSPGNTDTQYFGPGTRLTVL.

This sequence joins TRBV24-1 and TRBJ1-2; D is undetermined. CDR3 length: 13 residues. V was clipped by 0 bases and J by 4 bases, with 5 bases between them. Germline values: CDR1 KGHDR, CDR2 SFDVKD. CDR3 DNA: TGTGCCACCAGTGATTTGGGGTTCTATGGCTACACCTTC. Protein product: CATSDLGFYGYTF.

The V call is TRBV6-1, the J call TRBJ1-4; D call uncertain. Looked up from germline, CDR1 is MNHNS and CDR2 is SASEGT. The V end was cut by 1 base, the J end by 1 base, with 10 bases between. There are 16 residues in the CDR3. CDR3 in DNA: TGTGCCAGCAGTGAAGGTTATAGAGGAACTAATGAAAAACTGTTTTTT. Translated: CASSEGYRGTNEKLFF.

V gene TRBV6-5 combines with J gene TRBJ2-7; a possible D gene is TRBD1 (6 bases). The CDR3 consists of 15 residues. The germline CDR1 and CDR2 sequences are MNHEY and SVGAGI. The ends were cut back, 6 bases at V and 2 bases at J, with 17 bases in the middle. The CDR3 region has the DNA TGTGCCAGCAGCTCCTTATCAGGGGCTACCTACGAGCAGTACTTC. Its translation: CASSSLSGATYEQYF.

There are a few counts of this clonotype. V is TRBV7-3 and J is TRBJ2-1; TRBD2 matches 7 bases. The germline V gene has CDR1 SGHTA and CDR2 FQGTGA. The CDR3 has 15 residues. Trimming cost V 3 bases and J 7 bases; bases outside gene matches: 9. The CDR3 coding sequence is TGTGCCAGCAGCTTGGGCGGGAGTAACGTGAATGAGCAGTTCTTC. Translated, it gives CASSLGGSNVNEQFF.

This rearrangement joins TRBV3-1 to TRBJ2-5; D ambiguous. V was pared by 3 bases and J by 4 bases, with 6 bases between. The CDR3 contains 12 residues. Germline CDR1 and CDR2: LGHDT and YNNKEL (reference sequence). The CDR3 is CASSHQGETQYF. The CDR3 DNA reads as TGTGCCAGCAGCCACCAAGGAGAGACCCAGTACTTC.

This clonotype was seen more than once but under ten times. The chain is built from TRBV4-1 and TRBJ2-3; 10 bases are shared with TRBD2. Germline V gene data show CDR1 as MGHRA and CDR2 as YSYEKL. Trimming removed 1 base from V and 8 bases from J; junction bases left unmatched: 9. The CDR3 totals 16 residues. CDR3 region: CASSQGLAGEAVTQYF. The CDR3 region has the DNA TGCGCCAGCAGCCAAGGGCTAGCGGGAGAGGCAGTTACGCAGTATTTT.

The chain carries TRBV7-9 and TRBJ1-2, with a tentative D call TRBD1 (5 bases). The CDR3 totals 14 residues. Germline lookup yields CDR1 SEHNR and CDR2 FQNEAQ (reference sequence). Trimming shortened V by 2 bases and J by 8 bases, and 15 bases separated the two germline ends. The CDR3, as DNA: TGTGCCAGCAGCTTATGGGCGGACACTGGAGGCTACACCTTC. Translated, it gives CASSLWADTGGYTF.

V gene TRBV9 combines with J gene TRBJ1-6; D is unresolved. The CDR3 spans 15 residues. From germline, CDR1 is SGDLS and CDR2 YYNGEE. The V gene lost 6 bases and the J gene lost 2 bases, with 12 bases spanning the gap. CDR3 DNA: TGTGCCAGCACCGTTAGTTTGGCCTATAATTCACCCCTCCACTTT. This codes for CASTVSLAYNSPLHF. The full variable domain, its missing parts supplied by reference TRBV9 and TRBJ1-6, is DSGVTQTPKHLITATGQRVTLRCSPRSGDLSVYWYQQSLDQGLQFLIQYYNGEERAKGNILERFSAQQFPDLHSELNLSSLELGDSALYFCASTVSLAYNSPLHFGNGTRLTVT.

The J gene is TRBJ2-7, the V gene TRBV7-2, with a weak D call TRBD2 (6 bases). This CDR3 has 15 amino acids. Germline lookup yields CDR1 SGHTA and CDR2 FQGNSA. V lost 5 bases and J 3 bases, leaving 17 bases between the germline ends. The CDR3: CASSRERGLFYEQYF. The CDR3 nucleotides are TGTGCCAGCAGCCGCGAGAGGGGACTCTTCTACGAGCAGTACTTC.

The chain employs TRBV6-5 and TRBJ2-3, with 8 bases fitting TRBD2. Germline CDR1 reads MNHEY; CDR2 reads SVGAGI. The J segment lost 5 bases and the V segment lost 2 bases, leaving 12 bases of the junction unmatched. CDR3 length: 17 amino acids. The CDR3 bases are TGTGCCAGCAGTTACCTTATCAGCGGGAGCGTTGTAGATACGCAGTATTTT. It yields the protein CASSYLISGSVVDTQYF.

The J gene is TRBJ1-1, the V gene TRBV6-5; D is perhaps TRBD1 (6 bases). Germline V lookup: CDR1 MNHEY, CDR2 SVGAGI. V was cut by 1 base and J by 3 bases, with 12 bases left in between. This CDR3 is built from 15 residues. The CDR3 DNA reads TGTGCCAGCAGTTACTGGAACAGGGCTGACACTGAAGCTTTCTTT. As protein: CASSYWNRADTEAFF.

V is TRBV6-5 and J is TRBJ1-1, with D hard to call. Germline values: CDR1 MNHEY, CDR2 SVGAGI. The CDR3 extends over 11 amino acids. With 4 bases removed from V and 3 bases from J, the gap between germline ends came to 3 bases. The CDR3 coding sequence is TGTGCCAGCAGTTTCCACACTGAAGCTTTCTTT. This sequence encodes CASSFHTEAFF.

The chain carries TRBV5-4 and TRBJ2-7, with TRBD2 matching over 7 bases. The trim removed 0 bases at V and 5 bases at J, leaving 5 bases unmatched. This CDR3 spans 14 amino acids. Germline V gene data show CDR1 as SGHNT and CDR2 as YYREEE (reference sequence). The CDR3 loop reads CASSLGAGVNEQYV. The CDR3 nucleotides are TGTGCCAGCAGCTTGGGGGCGGGAGTGAACGAGCAGTACGTC.

CDR3 nucleotides: TGCAGTGCTAGAGATCGGGAGAGGGGGAAGGCTCATGGCTACACCTTC. Translation: CSARDRERGKAHGYTF. The J gene is TRBJ1-2, the V gene TRBV20-1; D may be TRBD1 (6 bases). The CDR3 extends over 16 amino acids. Germline CDR1 and CDR2: DFQATT and SNEGSKA (reference sequence). V dropped 0 bases and J dropped 6 bases, with 20 bases sitting between them.

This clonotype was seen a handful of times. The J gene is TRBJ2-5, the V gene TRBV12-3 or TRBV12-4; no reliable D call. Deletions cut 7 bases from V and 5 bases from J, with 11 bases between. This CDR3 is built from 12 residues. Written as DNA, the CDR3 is TGTGCCAGCAAACCTTCGCTGGAGACCCAGTACTTC. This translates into CASKPSLETQYF.

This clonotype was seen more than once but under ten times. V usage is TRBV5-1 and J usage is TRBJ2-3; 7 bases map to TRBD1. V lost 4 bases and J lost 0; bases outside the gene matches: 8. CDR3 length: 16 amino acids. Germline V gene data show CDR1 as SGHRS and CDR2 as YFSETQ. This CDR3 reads CASSRQGDASTDTQYF. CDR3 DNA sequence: TGCGCCAGCAGCCGACAGGGAGATGCTAGCACAGATACGCAGTATTTT.

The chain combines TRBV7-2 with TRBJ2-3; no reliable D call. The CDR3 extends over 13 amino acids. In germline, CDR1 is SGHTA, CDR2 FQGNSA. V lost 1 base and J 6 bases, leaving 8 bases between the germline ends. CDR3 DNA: TGTGCCAGCAGCTTAGAGGCCCGGGATACGCAGTATTTT. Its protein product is CASSLEARDTQYF.